The T cell receptor (beta chain) described here comes from a study of cytomegalovirus exposure and HLA in healthy donors. It was with 60 Vbeta and 13 Jbeta primers that the PCR ran. Produced via immunoSEQ multiplex PCR; TCRdb's table is partial and in-frame only. The repertoire holds about 130,000 clones, with 76% as singletons. Note on this clone: Its antigen is currently unknown.

Germline V gives CDR1 ENHRY, CDR2 SYGVKD. The V end lost 5 bases, the J end lost 7 bases, and 29 bases lay between the germline ends. The CDR3 spans 18 residues. Whole-study results and caveats: Later analysis identified a missense DCLRE1C variant that was linked to TCR beta V- and J-gene trimming. It was reported that the classifier diagnosed cytomegalovirus status with high specificity and sensitivity in both the original and validation cohorts. TCR beta V segments were, for the most part, productive about 87% or about 30% of the time in an earlier analysis.

This TCR derives from a man aged 35-49 years in good health and CMV-seronegative. The sequenced material came from PBMCs. J is TRBJ2-5 and V is TRBV10-3, with D maybe TRBD1 (7 bases). The CDR3: CAISIQPAGQSRGGTQYF. Here the CDR3 DNA reads TGTGCCATCAGTATCCAACCCGCGGGACAGTCGAGGGGTGGGACCCAGTACTTC.